This TCR beta chain came from a study of technical replicates of blood from four donors. TCRdb's table, derived via immunoSEQ multiplex PCR, lists solely in-frame clones and lacks some. Among about 70,000 clones listed, approximately 96% were seen once. The sequencing input was T cells isolated from PBMCs. This clonotype was sampled from a human donor in good health.

The CDR3 DNA reads TGTGCCAGCAGTTCCAGGACTAGCGGGAGGGCCACCTACAATGAGCAGTTCTTC. Its translation is CASSSRTSGRATYNEQFF. V and J are TRBV4-2 and TRBJ2-1; TRBD2 matches at 15 bases. The V gene end was trimmed by 6 bases and the J gene end by 2 bases; junction bases not matched to a gene: 8. Germline CDR1 and CDR2: LGHNA and YNFKEQ. The CDR3 sequence is 18 residues long.